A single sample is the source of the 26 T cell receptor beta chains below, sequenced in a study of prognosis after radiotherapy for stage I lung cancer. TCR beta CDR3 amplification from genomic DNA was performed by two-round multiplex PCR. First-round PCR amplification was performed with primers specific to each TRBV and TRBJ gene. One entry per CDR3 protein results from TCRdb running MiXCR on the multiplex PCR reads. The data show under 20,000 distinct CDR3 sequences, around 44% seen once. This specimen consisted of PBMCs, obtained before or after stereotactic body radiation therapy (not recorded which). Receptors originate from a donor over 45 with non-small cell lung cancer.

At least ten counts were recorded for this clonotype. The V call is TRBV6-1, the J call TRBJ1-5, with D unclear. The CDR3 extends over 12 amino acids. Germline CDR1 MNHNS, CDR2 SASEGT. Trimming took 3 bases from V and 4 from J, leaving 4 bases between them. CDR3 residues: CASSEANQPQHF. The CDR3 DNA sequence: TGTGCCAGCAGTGAGGCAAATCAGCCCCAGCATTTT.

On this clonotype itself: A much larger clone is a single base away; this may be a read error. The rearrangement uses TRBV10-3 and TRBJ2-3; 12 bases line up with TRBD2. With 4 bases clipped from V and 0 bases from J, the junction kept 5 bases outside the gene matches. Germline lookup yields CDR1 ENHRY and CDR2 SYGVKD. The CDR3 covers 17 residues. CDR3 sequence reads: CAISATSGGSSTDTQYF. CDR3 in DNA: TGTGCCATCAGTGCGACTAGCGGGGGATCTAGCACAGATACGCAGTATTTT.

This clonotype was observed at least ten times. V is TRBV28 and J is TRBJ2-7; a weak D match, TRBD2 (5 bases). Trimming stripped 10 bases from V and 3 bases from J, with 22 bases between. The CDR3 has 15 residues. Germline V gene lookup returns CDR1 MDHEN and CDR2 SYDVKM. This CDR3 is CAIRAAGSSNYEQYF. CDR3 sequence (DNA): TGTGCCATCCGGGCCGCGGGCAGTAGTAACTACGAGCAGTACTTC. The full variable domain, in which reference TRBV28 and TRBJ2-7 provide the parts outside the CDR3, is DVKVTQSSRYLVKRTGEKVFLECVQDMDHENMFWYRQDPGLGLRLIYFSYDVKMKEKGDIPEGYSVSREKKERFSLILESASTNQTSMYLCAIRAAGSSNYEQYFGPGTRLTVT.

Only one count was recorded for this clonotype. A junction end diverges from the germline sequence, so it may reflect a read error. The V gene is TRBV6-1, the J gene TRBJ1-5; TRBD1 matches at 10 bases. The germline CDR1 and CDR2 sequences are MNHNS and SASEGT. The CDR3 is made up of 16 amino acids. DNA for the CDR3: TGTGCCAGCAGTGGGACAGGGGGTGCGTCCTCTCAGCCCCAGCGTTTT. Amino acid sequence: CASSGTGGASSQPQRF.

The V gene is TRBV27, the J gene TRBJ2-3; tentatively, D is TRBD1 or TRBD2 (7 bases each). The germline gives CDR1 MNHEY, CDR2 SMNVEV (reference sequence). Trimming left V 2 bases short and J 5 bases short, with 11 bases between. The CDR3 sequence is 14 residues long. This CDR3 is CASSLQGGIDTQYF. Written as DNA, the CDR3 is TGTGCCAGCAGTTTACAGGGGGGGATAGATACGCAGTATTTT.

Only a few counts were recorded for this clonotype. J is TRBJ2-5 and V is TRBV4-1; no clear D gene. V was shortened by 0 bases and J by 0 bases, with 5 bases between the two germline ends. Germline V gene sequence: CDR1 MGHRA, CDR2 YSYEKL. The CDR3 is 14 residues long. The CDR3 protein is CASSQEAYQETQYF. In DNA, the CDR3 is TGCGCCAGCAGCCAAGAGGCGTACCAAGAGACCCAGTACTTC.

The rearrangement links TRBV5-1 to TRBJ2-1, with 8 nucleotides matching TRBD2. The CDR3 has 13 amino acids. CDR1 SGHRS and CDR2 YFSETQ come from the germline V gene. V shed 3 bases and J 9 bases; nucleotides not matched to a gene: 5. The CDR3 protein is CASSSRLASEQFF. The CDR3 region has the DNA TGCGCCAGCAGCTCTCGACTAGCGAGTGAGCAGTTCTTC.

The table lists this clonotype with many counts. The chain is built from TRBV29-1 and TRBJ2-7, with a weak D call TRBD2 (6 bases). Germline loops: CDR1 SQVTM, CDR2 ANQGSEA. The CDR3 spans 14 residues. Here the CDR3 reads CSGVPGGEPYEQYF. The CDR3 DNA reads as TGCAGTGGCGTACCTGGAGGGGAGCCCTACGAGCAGTACTTC.

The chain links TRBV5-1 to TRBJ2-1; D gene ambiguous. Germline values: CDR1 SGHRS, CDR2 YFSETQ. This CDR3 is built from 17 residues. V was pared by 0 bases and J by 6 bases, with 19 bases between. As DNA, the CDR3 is TGCGCCAGCAGCTTGGATGTAGGGTGGGTTCTCGGCAATGAGCAGTTCTTC. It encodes CASSLDVGWVLGNEQFF. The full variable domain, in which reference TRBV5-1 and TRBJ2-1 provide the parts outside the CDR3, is KAGVTQTPRYLIKTRGQQVTLSCSPISGHRSVSWYQQTPGQGLQFLFEYFSETQRNKGNFPGRFSGRQFSNSRSEMNVSTLELGDSALYLCASSLDVGWVLGNEQFFGPGTRLTVL.

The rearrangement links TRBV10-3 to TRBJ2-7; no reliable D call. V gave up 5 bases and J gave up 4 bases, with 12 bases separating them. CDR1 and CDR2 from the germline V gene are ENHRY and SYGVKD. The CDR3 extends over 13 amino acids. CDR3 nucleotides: TGTGCCATCAGTTTCGGCAAAGGGTACGAGCAGTACTTC. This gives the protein CAISFGKGYEQYF.

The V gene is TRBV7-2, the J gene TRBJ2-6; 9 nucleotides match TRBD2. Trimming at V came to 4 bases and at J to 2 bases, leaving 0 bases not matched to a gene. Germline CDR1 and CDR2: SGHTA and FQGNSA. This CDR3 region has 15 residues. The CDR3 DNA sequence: TGTGCCAGCAGCTCTAGCGGGACTGGGGCCAACGTCCTGACTTTC. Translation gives CASSSSGTGANVLTF.

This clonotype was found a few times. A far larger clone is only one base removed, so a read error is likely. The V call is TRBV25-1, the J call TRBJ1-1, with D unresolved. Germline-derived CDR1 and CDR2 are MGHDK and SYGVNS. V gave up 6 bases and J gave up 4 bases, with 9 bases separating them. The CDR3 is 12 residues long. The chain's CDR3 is CASSKLVTEAFF. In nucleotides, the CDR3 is TGTGCCAGCAGCAAGCTAGTCACTGAAGCTTTCTTT.

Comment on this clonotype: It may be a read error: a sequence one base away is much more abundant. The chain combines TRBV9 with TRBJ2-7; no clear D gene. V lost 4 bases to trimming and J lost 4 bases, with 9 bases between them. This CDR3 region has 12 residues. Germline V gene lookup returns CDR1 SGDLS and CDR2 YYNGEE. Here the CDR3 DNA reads TGTGCCAGCAGCCCGGACGTATACGAGCAGTACTTC. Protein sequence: CASSPDVYEQYF. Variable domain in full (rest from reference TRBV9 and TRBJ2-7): DSGVTQTPKHLITATGQRVTLRCSPRSGDLSVYWYQQSLDQGLQFLIQYYNGEERAKGNILERFSAQQFPDLHSELNLSSLELGDSALYFCASSPDVYEQYFGPGTRLTVT.

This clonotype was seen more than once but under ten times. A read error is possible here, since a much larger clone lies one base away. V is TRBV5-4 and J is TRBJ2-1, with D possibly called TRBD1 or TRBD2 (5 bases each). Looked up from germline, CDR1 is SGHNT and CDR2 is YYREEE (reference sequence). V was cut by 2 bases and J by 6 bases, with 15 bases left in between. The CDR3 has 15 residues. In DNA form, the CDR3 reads TGTGCCAGCAGCTTTGGGACCGAGTTTCTCAATGAGCAGTTCTTC. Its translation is CASSFGTEFLNEQFF.

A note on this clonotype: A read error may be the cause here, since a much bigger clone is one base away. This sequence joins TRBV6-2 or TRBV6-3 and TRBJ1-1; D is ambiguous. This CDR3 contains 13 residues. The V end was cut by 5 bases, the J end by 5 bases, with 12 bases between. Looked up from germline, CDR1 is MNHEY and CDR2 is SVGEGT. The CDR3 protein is CASSNDMGTEAFF. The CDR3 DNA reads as TGTGCCAGCAGTAACGACATGGGGACTGAAGCTTTCTTT.

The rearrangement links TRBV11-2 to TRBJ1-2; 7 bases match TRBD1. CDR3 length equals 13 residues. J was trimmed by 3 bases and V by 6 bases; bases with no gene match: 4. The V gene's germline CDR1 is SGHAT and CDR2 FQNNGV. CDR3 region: CASSHGTDYGYTF. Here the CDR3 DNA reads TGTGCCAGCAGTCACGGGACAGACTATGGCTACACCTTC.

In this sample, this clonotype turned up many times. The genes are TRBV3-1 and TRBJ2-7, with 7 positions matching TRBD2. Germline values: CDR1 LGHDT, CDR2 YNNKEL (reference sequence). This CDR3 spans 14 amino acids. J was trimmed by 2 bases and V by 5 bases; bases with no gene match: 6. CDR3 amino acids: CASSSRGGAYEQYF. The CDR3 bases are TGTGCCAGCAGCTCTCGCGGGGGTGCCTACGAGCAGTACTTC.

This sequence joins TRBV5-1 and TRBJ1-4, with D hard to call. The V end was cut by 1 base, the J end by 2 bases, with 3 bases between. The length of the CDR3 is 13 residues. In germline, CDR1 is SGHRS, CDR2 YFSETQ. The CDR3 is CASSLPTNEKLFF. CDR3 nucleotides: TGCGCCAGCAGCTTGCCGACTAATGAAAAACTGTTTTTT.

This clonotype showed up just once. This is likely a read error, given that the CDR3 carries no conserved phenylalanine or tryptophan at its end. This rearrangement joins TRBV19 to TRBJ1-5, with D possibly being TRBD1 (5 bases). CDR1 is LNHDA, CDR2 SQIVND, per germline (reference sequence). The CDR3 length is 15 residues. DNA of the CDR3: TGTTCCAGTAGTATAGATCTGGCAGGGAATCAGCCCCAGCATCTT. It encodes CSSSIDLAGNQPQHL.

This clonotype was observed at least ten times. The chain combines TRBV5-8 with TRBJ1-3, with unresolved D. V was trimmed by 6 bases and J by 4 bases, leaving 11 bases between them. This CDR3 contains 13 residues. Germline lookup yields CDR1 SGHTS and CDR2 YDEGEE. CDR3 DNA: TGTGCCAGCACCCGGACGGTCGGAAACACCATATATTTT. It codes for CASTRTVGNTIYF.

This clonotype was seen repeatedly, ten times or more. The CDR3 DNA follows: TGTGCCAGCAGCCGCCGGGCCGGAATTTACAATGAGCAGTTCTTC. Translated, it gives CASSRRAGIYNEQFF. The gene calls are TRBV12-3 or TRBV12-4 and TRBJ2-1; D is ambiguous. CDR3 size: 15 residues. The germline V and J ends were trimmed by 6 bases and 4 bases, with 16 bases remaining between them.

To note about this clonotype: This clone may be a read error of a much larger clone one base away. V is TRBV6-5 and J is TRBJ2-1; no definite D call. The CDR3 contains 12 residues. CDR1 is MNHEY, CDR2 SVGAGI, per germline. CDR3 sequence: CASSSRVNEHFF. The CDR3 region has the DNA TGTGCCAGCAGTTCCAGAGTCAATGAGCATTTCTTC.

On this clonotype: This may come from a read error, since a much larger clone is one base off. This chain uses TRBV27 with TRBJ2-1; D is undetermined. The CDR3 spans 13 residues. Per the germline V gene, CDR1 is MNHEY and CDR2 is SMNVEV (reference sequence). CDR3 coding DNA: TGTGCCACCAAGACTTCGATCCACAATGAGCAGTCCTTC. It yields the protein CATKTSIHNEQSF.

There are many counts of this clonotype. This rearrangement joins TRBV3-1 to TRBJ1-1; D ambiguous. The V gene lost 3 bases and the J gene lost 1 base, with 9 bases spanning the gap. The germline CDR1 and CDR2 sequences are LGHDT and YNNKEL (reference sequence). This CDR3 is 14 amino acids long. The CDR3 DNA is TGTGCCAGCAGCCATAGGACCACGAACACTGAAGCTTTCTTT. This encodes CASSHRTTNTEAFF. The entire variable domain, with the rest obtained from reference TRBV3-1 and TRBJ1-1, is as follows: DTAVSQTPKYLVTQMGNDKSIKCEQNLGHDTMYWYKQDSKKFLKIMFSYNNKELIINETVPNRFSPKSPDKAHLNLHINSLELGDSAVYFCASSHRTTNTEAFFGQGTRLTVV.

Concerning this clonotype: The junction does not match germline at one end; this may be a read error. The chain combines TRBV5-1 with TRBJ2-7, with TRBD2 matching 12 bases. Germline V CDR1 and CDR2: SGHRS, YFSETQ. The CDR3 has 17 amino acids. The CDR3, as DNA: TGTGCCAGCAGCTTGTACGCCACTAGCGGGAGGAACTACGAGCAGTACTTC. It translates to CASSLYATSGRNYEQYF.

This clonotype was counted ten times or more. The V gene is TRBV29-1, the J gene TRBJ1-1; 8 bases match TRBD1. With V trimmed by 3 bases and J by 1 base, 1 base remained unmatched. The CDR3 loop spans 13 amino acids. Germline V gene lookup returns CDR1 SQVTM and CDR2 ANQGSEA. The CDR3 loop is CSVDDRGNTEAFF. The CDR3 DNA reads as TGCAGCGTTGACGACAGGGGGAACACTGAAGCTTTCTTT.